The T cell receptor beta chain described here comes from a study of blood T cells in healthy people across ages. Study-level results: It was not known whether donors were CMV positive (a possible confounder of expanded clonotype changes). When set beside aged donors, long-lived donors presented more naive CD4+ cells and higher diversity.

Next came a second PCR, run for about 7 to 12 cycles, which used a sample-barcoded 5' primer along with a J-beta primer mix. TCRdb itself ran the 5' RACE reads through MiXCR, one entry per CDR3 protein. Of about 780,000 distinct CDR3 sequences listed, less than 60% are singletons. In regard to this clonotype: Its antigen is undetermined.

The sequenced sample was blood. This clonotype was sampled from an elderly man in good health.

The DNA of the CDR3 is TGTGCCAGCAGTTTAGGACGGGGGCTAGCGGCGAATGAGCAGTTCTTC. Encoded protein: CASSLGRGLAANEQFF. The chain recombines TRBV28 with TRBJ2-1; TRBD2 might be the D (7 bases). Germline loops: CDR1 MDHEN, CDR2 SYDVKM. CDR3 size: 16 residues. Trimming cost V 2 bases and J 7 bases, with 18 bases left between them.